This TCR beta chain was retrieved from a study of blood T cell repertoires in COVID-19. Study-level information: The samples span acute and convalescent COVID-19 from the United States, Italy and Spain.

Original methodology: How many nucleated cells were present was estimated from reference gene primer amplification. Clones were sequenced by immunoSEQ multiplex PCR, and TCRdb holds only the in-frame ones, with some missing. The DNA was the basis for D and trimming; V, J and clone size are from that table. The sample holds 360,000 or so clones, more than 70% seen once. Seattle cases were enrolled at active infection and followed longitudinally. Germline-derived CDR1 and CDR2 are MNHNY and SVGAGI (reference sequence). V lost 0 bases to trimming and J lost 0 bases, with 11 bases between them. The CDR3 extends over 16 amino acids.

The chain links TRBV6-6 to TRBJ1-2; maybe TRBD1 (5 bases). The source material was peripheral blood. The source is a woman aged 60-75 years with COVID-19, enrolled during active disease. This CDR3 is CASSYSLGAANYGYTF. The CDR3 bases are TGTGCCAGCAGTTACTCGCTAGGGGCCGCTAACTATGGCTACACCTTC.